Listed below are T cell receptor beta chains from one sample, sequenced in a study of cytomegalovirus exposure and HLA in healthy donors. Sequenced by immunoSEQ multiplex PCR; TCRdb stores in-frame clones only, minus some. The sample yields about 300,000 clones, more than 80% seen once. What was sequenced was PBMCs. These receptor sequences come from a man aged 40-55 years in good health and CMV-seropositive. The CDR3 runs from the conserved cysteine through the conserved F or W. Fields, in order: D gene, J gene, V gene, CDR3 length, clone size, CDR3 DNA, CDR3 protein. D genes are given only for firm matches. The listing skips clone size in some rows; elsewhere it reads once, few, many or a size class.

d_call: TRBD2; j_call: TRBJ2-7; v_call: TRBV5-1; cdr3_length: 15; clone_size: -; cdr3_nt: TGCGCCAGCAGCCCTCGGGGAGGGACCCCTTACGAGCAGTACTTC; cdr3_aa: CASSPRGGTPYEQYF
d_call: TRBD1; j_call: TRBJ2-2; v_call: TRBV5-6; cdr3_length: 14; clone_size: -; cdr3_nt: TGTGCCAGCAGCGGGACAGGGTATACCGGGGAGCTGTTTTTT; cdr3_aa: CASSGTGYTGELFF
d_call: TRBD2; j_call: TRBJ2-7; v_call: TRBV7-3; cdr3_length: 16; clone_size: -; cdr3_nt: TGTGCCAGCAGCTTAAGCGGTGGGCTAGCGGGTTACGAGCAGTACTTC; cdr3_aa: CASSLSGGLAGYEQYF
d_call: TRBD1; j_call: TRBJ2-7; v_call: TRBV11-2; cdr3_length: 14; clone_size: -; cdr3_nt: TGTGCCAGCAGCTACGGGACAGGGACCTACGAGCAGTACTTC; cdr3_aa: CASSYGTGTYEQYF
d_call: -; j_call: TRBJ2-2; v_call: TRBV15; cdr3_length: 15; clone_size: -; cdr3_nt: TGTGCCACCAGCAATGGAGGGGAATACACCGGGGAGCTGTTTTTT; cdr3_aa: CATSNGGEYTGELFF
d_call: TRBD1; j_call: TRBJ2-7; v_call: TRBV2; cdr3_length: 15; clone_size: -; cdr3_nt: TGTGCCAGCAGTAACCGGGACAGGGGTTCAGACGAGCAGTACTTC; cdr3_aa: CASSNRDRGSDEQYF
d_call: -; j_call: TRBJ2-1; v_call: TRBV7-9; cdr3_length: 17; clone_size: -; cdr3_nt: TGTGCCAGCAGCTTAGCCATGGCCACTAACTCCTACAATGAGCAGTTCTTC; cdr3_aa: CASSLAMATNSYNEQFF
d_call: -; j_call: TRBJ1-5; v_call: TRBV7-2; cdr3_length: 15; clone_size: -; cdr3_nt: TGTGCCAGCAGCTGGACAGCATATAGCAATCAGCCCCAGCATTTT; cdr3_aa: CASSWTAYSNQPQHF
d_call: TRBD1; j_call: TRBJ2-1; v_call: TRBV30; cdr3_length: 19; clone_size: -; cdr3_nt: TGTGCCTGGAGTCCGGCCCCGGGACAGGGCGTCCTATTTTACAATGAGCAGTTCTTC; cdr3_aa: CAWSPAPGQGVLFYNEQFF
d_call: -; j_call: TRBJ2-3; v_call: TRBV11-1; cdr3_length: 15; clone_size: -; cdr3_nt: TGTGCCAGCAGCTATCGCGGCCCGTACACAGATACGCAGTATTTT; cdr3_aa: CASSYRGPYTDTQYF
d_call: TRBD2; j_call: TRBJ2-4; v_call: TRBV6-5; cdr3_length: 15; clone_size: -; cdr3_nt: TGTGCCAGCAGTTACGGGGGGGTAGCCAAAAACATTCAGTACTTC; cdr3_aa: CASSYGGVAKNIQYF
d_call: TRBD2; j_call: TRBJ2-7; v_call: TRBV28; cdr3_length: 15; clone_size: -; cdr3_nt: TGTGCCAGCAGACCCCCGGTAGGACTAGCGTCCGAGCAGTACTTC; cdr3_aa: CASRPPVGLASEQYF
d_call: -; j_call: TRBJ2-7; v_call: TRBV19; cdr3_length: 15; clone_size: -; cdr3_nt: TGTGCCAGTAGTAACCGGGAAACACTCACCTACGAGCAGTACTTC; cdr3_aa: CASSNRETLTYEQYF
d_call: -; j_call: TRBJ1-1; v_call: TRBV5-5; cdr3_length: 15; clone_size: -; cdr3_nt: TGTGCCAGCAGCTTGGCCCAGGGGCTCGGCACTGAAGCTTTCTTT; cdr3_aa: CASSLAQGLGTEAFF
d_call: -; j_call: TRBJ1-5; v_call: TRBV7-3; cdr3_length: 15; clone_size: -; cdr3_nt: TGTGCCAGCAGCTTCAAAGACTTTAGCAATCAGCCCCAGCATTTT; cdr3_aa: CASSFKDFSNQPQHF
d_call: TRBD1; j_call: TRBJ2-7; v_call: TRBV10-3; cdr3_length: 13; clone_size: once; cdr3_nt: TGTGCCACCGACGGGACAGGGTTATACGAGCAGTACTTC; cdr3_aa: CATDGTGLYEQYF
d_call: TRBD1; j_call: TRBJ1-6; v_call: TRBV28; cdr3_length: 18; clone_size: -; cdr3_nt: TGTGCCAGCAGGATCGGCAAGGGGGCAGGGGAGGTCAATTCACCCCTCCACTTT; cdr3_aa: CASRIGKGAGEVNSPLHF
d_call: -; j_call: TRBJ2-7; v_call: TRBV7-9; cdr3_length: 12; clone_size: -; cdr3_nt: TGTGCCAGCAGCCAGGGTTCCATCGAGCAGTACTTC; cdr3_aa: CASSQGSIEQYF
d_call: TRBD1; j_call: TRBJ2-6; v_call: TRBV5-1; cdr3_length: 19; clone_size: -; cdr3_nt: TGCGCCAGCAGCTTCTCCGGACTAACAGGGGGCCCTGGGGCCAACGTCCTGACTTTC; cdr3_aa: CASSFSGLTGGPGANVLTF
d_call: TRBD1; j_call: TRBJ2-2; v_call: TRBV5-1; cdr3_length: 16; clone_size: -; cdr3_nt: TGCGCCAGCAGCTTGGCCGGACAGGGAAGGATCGGGGAGCTGTTTTTT; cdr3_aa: CASSLAGQGRIGELFF
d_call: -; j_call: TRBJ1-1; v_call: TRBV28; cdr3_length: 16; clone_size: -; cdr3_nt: TGTGCCAGCAGTCTTGGACCTACAGGCTTAGTCGCTGAAGCTTTCTTT; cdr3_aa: CASSLGPTGLVAEAFF
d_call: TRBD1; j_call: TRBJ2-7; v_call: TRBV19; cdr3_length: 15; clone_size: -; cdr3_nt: TGTGCCAGTAGTTCCCAGGGACAGGGCACCTACGAGCAGTACTTC; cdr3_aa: CASSSQGQGTYEQYF
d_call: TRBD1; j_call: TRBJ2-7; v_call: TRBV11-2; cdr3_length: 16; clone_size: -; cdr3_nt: TGTGCCAGCAGCGTCAACTTCGGGACAGGGGGCTACGAGCAGTACTTC; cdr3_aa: CASSVNFGTGGYEQYF
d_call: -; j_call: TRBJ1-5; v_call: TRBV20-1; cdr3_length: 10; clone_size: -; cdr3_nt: TGCAGCGAGGGAAGTCAGCCCCAGCATTTT; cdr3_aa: CSEGSQPQHF
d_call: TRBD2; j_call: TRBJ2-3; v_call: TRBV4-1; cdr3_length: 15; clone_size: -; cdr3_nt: TGCGCCAGCAGCCTACGAGCGGGGAGCACAGATACGCAGTATTTT; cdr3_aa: CASSLRAGSTDTQYF
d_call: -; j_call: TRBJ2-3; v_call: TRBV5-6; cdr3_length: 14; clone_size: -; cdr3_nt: TGTGCCAGCAGCCCTTGGGGGGATACTGATACGCAGTATTTT; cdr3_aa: CASSPWGDTDTQYF
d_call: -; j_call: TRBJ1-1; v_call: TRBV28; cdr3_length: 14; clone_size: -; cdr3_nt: TGTGCCAGCAGTTTAGCTGGACAGAACACTGAAGCTTTCTTT; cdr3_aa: CASSLAGQNTEAFF
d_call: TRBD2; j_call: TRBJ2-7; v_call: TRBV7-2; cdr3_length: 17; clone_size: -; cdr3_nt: TGTGCCAGCAGCTTAAGGGGGCTAGCGGGAGGATCCTACGAGCAGTACTTC; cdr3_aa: CASSLRGLAGGSYEQYF
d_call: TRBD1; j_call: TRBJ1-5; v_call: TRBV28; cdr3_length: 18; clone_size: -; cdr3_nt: TGTGCCAGCAGTTTAGGGACAGGGGGCGCCGTCAGCAATCAGCCCCAGCATTTT; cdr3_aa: CASSLGTGGAVSNQPQHF
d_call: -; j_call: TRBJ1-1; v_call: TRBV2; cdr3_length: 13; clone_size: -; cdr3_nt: TGTGCCAGCAGTGAAGGGCTGCCATCCGAAGCTTTCTTT; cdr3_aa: CASSEGLPSEAFF
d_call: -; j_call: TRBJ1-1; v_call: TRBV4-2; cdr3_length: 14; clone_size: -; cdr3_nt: TGTGCCAGCAGCCAAGACACTAGGAACACTGAAGCTTTCTTT; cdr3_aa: CASSQDTRNTEAFF
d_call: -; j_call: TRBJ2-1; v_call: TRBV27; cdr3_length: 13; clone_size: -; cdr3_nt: TGTGCCAGCAGCCAAATGCAGGGGAATGAGCAGTTCTTC; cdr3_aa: CASSQMQGNEQFF
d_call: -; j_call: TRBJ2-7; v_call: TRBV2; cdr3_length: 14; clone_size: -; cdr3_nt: TGTGCCAGCAGTGTAGCTACTGGTGCCTACGAGCAGTACTTC; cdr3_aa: CASSVATGAYEQYF
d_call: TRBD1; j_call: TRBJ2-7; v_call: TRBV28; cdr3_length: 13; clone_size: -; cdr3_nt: TGTGCCAGCAACAGGGGCGGTCCCTACGAGCAGTACTTC; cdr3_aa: CASNRGGPYEQYF
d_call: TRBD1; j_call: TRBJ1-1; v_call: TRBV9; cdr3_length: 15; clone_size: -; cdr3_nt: TGTGCCAGCAGCGGAAGGACAGGGGCGGGCACTGAAGCTTTCTTT; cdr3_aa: CASSGRTGAGTEAFF
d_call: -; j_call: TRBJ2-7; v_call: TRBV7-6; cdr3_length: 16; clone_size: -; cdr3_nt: TGTGCCAGCAGCTTAGCGATCGGCGGGACTGCGGACGAGCAGTACTTC; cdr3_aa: CASSLAIGGTADEQYF
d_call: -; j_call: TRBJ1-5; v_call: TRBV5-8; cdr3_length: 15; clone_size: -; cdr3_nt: TGTGCCAGCAGCTTGGGGGGGCTGGGCAATCAGCCCCAGCATTTT; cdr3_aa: CASSLGGLGNQPQHF
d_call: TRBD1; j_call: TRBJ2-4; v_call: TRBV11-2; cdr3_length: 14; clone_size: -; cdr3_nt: TGTGCCAGCAGCGTAACCACAGGGGAAAACATTCAGTACTTC; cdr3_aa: CASSVTTGENIQYF
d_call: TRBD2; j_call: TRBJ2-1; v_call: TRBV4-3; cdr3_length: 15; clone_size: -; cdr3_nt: TGCGCCAGCAGCCAGGGACTAGCGGGAGGCCATGAGCAGTTCTTC; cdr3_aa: CASSQGLAGGHEQFF
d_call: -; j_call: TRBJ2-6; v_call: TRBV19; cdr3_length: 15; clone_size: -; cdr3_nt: TGTGCCAGTAGTATCAGGGACTCTGGGGCCAACGTCCTGACTTTC; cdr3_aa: CASSIRDSGANVLTF
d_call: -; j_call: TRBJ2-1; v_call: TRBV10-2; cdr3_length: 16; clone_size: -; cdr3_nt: TGCGCCAGCAGCACTGGGCCCATCGCGCTGGACAATGAGCAGTTCTTC; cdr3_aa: CASSTGPIALDNEQFF
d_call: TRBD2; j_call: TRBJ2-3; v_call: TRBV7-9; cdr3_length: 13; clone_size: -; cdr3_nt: TGTGCCGGTCGGGGGGGCGTGACAGATACGCAGTATTTT; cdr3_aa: CAGRGGVTDTQYF
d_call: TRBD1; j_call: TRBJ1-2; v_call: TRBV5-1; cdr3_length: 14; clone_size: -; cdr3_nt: TGCGCCAGCAGCTTGAGACAGGGGATGGATGGCTACACCTTC; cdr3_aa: CASSLRQGMDGYTF
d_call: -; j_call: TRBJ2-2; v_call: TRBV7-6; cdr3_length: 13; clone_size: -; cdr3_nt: TGTGCCAGCAGGCCGCTGGGCGCCGGGGAGCTGTTTTTT; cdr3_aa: CASRPLGAGELFF